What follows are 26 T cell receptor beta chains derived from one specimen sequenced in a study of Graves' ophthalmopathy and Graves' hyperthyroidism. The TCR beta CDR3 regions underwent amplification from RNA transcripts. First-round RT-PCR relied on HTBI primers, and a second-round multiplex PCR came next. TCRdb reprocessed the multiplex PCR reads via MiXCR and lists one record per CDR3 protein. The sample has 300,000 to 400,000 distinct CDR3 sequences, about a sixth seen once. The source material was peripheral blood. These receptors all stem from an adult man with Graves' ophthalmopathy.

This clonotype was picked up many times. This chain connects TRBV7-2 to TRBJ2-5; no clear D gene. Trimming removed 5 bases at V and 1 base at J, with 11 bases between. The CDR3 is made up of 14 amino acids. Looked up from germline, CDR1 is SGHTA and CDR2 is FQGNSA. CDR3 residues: CASSPISVQETQYF. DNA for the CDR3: TGTGCCAGCAGCCCCATTTCGGTCCAAGAGACCCAGTACTTC.

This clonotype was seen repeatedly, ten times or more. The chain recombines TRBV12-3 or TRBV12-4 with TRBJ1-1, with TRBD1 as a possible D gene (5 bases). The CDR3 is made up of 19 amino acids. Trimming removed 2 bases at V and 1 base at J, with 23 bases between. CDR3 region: CASSLQRMRPGGKNTEAFF. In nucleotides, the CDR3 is TGTGCCAGCAGTTTACAGCGAATGAGGCCCGGGGGTAAGAACACTGAAGCTTTCTTT.

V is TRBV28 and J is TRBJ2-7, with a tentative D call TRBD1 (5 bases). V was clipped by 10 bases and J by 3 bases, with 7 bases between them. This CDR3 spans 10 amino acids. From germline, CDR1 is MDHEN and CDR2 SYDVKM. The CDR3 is CATGHYEQYF. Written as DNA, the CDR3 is TGTGCCACAGGGCACTACGAGCAGTACTTC.

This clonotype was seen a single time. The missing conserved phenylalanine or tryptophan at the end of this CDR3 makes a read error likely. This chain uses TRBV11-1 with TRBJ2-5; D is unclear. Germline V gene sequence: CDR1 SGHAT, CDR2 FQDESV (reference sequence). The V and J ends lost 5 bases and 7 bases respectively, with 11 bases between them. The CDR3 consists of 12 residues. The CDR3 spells CASSLVMGTQYL. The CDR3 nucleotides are TGTGCCAGCAGCCTAGTCATGGGGACCCAGTACCTC.

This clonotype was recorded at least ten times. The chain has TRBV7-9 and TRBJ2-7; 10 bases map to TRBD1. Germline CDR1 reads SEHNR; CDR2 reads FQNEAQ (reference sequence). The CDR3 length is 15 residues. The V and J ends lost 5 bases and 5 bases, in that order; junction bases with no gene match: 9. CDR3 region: CASSTWDRGGDEQYF. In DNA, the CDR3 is TGTGCCAGCAGCACGTGGGACAGGGGAGGGGACGAGCAGTACTTC.

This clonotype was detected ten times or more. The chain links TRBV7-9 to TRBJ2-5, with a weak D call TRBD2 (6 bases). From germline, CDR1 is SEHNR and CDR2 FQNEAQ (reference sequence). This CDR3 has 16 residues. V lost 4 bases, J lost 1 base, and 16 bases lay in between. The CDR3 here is CASSSPETRGQETQYF. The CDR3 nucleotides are TGTGCCAGCAGCTCCCCGGAGACTAGAGGCCAAGAGACCCAGTACTTC. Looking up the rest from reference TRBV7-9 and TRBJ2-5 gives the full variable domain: DTGVSQNPRHKITKRGQNVTFRCDPISEHNRLYWYRQTLGQGPEFLTYFQNEAQLEKSRLLSDRFSAERPKGSFSTLEIQRTEQGDSAMYLCASSSPETRGQETQYFGPGTRLLVL.

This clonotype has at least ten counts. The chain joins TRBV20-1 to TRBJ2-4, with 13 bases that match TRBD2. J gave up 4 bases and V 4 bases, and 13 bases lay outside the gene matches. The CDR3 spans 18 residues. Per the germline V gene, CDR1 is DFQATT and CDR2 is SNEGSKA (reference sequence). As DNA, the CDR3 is TGCAGTGCTAAACCATCTTTTATGACTAGCGGGGGGAAAAACATTCAGTACTTC. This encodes CSAKPSFMTSGGKNIQYF.

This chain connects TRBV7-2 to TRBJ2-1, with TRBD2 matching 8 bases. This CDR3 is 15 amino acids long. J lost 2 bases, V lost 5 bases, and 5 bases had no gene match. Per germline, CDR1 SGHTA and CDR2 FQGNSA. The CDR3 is CASSILAGPYNEQFF. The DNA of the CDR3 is TGTGCCAGCAGCATTTTAGCGGGACCCTACAATGAGCAGTTCTTC.

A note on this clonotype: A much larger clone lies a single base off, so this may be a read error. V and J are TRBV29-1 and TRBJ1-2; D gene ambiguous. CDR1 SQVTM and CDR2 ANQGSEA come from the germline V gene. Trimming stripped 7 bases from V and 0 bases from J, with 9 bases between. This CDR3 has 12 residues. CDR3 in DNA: TGCAGCGCCGCCGGGTCTAACTATGGCTACACCTTC. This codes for CSAAGSNYGYTF.

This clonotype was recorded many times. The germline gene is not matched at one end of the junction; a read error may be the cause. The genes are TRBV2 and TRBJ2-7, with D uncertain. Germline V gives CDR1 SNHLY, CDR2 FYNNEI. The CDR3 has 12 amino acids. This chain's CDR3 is CASTWQGPLQDF. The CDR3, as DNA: TGTGCCAGCACCTGGCAAGGACCCCTGCAAGACTTC.

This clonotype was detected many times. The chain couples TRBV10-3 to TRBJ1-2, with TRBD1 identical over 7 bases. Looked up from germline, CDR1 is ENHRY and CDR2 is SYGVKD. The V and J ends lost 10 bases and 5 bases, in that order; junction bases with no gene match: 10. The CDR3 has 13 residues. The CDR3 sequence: CATREDRVYGYTF. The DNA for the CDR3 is TGTGCCACCCGTGAAGACAGGGTGTATGGCTACACCTTC.

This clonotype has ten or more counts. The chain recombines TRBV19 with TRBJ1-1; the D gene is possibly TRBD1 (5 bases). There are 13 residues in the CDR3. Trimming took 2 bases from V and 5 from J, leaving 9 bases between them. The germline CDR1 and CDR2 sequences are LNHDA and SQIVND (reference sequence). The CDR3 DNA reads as TGTGCCAGTAGTATATCGGGGGTGACTGAAGCTTTCTTT. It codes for CASSISGVTEAFF.

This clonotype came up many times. CDR3: CASSLVGGNTIYF. CDR3 coding DNA: TGTGCCAGCAGCTTAGTCGGGGGAAACACCATATATTTT. The V gene is TRBV7-2, the J gene TRBJ1-3; D gene ambiguous. This CDR3 spans 13 amino acids. The V and J ends lost 1 base and 4 bases respectively, with 5 bases between them. The germline V gene has CDR1 SGHTA and CDR2 FQGNSA.

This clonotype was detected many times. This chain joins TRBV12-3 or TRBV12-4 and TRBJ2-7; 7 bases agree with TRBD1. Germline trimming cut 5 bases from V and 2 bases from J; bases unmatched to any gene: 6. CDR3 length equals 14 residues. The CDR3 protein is CASSGDSLAYEQYF. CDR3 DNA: TGTGCCAGCAGTGGGGACAGCCTGGCCTACGAGCAGTACTTC.

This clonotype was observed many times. The CDR3 protein is CASSRDRVDNYGYTF. For the CDR3, the DNA is TGCGCCAGCAGCCGAGACAGGGTCGACAACTATGGCTACACCTTC. The V gene is TRBV4-1, the J gene TRBJ1-2; 7 bases agree with TRBD1. V was pared by 4 bases and J by 2 bases, with 7 bases of the junction left unmatched. Germline CDR1 is MGHRA and CDR2 is YSYEKL. The CDR3 spans 15 residues.

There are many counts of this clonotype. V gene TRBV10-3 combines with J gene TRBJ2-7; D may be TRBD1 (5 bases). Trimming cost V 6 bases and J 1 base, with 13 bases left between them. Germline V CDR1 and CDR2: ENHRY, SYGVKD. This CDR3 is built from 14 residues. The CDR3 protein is CAISLTVGSYEQYF. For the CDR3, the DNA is TGTGCCATCAGCTTGACAGTAGGATCCTACGAGCAGTACTTC.

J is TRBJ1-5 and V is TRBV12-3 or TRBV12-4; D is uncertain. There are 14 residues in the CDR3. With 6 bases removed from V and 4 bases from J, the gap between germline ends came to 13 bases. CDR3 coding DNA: TGTGCCAGCAGCCAGACTAACCAAAATCAGCCCCAGCATTTT. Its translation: CASSQTNQNQPQHF.

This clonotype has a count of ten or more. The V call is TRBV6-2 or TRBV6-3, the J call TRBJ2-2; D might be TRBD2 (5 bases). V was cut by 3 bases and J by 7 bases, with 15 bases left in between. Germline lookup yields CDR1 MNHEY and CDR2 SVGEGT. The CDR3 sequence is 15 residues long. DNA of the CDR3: TGTGCCAGCAGTTATGAGGGTACCTTGAGCGGGGAGCTGTTTTTT. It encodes CASSYEGTLSGELFF.

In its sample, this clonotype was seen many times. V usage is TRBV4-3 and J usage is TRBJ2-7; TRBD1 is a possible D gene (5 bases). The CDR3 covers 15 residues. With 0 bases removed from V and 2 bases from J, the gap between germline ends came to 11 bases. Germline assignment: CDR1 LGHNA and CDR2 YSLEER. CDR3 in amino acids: CASSQERQRTYEQYF. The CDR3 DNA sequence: TGCGCCAGCAGCCAAGAAAGACAGAGAACCTACGAGCAGTACTTC.

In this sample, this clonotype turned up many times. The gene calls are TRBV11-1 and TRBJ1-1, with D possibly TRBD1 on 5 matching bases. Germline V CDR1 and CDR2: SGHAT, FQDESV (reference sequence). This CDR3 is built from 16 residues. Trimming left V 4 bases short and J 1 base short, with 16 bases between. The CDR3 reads CASSSNDGGANTEAFF. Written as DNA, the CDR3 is TGTGCCAGCAGCTCAAATGACGGCGGGGCGAACACTGAAGCTTTCTTT.

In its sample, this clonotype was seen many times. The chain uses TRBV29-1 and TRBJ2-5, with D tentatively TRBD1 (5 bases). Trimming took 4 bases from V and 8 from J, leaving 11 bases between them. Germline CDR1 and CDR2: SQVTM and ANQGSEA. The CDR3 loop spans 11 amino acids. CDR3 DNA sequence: TGCAGCGTTGCCAGGGCAGGCACCCAGTACTTC. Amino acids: CSVARAGTQYF.

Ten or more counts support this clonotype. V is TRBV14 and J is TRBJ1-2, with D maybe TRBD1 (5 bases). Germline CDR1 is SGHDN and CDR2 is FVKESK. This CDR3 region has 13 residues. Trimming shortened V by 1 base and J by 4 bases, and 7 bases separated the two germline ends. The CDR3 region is CASSQGRVYGYTF. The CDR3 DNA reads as TGTGCCAGCAGCCAAGGCAGGGTCTATGGCTACACCTTC.

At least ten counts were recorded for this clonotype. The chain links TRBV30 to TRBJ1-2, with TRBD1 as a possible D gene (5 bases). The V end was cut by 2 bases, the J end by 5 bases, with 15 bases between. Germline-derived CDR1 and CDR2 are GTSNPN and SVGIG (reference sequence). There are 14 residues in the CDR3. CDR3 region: CAWSLTGGRYGYTF. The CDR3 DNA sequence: TGTGCCTGGAGTCTAACGGGGGGGAGGTATGGCTACACCTTC.

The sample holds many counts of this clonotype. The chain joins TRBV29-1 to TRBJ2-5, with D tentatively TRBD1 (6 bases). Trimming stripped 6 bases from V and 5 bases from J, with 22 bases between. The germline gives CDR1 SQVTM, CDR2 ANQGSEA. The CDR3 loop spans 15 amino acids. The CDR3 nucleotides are TGCAGCGTCCTCGGGACACCTATGACCGGCGAGACCCAGTACTTC. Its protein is CSVLGTPMTGETQYF.

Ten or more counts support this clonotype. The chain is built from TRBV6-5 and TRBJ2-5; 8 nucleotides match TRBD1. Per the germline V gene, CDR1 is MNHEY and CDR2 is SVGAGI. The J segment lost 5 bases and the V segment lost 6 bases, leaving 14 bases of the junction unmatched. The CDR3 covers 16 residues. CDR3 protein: CASSSLQTGVGETQYF. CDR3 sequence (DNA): TGTGCCAGCAGCTCCTTACAGACAGGGGTAGGGGAGACCCAGTACTTC.

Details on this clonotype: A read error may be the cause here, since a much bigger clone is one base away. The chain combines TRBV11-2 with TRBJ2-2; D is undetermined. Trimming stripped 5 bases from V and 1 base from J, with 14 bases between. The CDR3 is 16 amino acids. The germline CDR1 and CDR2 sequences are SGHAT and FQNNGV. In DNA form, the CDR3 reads TGTGCCAGCAGCCCCAAACGGAGCAGGAACACCGGGGAGCTGTTTTTT. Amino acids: CASSPKRSRNTGELFF.